One T cell receptor beta chain is described in this entry. Other DNA sequences in the sample encode the same CDR3. Germline CDR1 and CDR2: SGHAT and FQDESV (reference sequence). This CDR3 has 13 amino acids. The J segment lost 5 bases and the V segment lost 5 bases, leaving 2 bases of the junction unmatched. These data come from a study of blood T cell repertoires in COVID-19. As for the study in general: Whether acute or convalescent, the COVID-19 samples came from the United States, Italy and Spain.

Methods used by the authors: Amplification of reference gene primers was used by the study to estimate nucleated cell counts. This table comes from immunoSEQ multiplex PCR, and its TCRdb copy is limited to in-frame clones, with some not included. The DNA gave D and trimming, while V, J and clone size come from that table. The data show a few hundred thousand clones, approximately 83% seen once. Donors were grouped by their self-reported clinical history. V usage is TRBV11-1 and J usage is TRBJ1-2, with 10 bases fitting TRBD1. Source material: PBMCs or T cells enriched from blood (not recorded which). This receptor was obtained from a woman aged 55-70 years who had recovered from COVID-19. The CDR3 nucleotides are TGTGCCAGCAGCCCGGGACAGGGGTATGGCTACACCTTC. Translation: CASSPGQGYGYTF.